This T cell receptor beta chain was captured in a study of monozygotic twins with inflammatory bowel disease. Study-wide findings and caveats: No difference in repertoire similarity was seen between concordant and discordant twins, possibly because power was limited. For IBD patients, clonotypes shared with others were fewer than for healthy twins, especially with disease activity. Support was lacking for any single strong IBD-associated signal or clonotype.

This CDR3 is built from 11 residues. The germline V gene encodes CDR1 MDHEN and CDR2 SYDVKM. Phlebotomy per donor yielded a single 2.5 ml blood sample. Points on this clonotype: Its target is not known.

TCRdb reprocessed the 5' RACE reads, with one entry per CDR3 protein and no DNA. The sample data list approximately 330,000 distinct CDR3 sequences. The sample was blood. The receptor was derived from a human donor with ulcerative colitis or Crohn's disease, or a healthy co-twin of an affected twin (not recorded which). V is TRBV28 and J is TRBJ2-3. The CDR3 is CASSFMDTQYF.